The next 17 T cell receptor beta chains were all read from a single sample in a study of cytomegalovirus exposure and HLA in healthy donors. The PCR had 60 Vbeta and 13 Jbeta primers. The method was immunoSEQ multiplex PCR; TCRdb's version includes in-frame clones alone and lacks a portion of them. Of 110,000 or so clones listed, around 70% were seen once; the top ten hold about 5.7%. The sequencing input was PBMCs. Receptors originate from a woman in her sixties or seventies in good health and CMV-seropositive.

The chain uses TRBV4-2 and TRBJ1-4; possible D gene TRBD1, 5 bases. The V end lost 4 bases, the J end lost 8 bases, and 20 bases lay between the germline ends. CDR1 and CDR2 from the germline V gene are LGHNA and YNFKEQ. The CDR3 covers 16 residues. CDR3 residues: CASSPRDWGAKEKLFF. The CDR3 DNA follows: TGTGCCAGCAGCCCCCGAGACTGGGGCGCGAAAGAAAAACTGTTTTTT.

The chain joins TRBV27 to TRBJ1-2, with no clear D. The CDR3 covers 14 residues. V lost 4 bases to trimming and J lost 4 bases, with 13 bases between them. Germline CDR1 MNHEY, CDR2 SMNVEV (reference sequence). CDR3 region: CASSSAGRSYGYTF. CDR3 nucleotide sequence: TGTGCCAGCAGTTCGGCAGGCCGTAGCTATGGCTACACCTTC.

The chain carries TRBV30 and TRBJ1-1; unclear D gene. CDR1 and CDR2 from the germline V gene are GTSNPN and SVGIG (reference sequence). Trimming shortened V by 0 bases and J by 7 bases, and 9 bases separated the two germline ends. The CDR3 loop spans 12 amino acids. The CDR3 DNA sequence: TGTGCCTGGAGTGTACTCCTAGATGAAGCTTTCTTT. Translating gives CAWSVLLDEAFF.

The gene calls are TRBV4-1 and TRBJ1-1, with TRBD1 matching over 7 bases. The CDR3 runs 16 residues. CDR1 and CDR2 from the germline V gene are MGHRA and YSYEKL. Unmatched junction bases numbered 13, after V lost 4 bases and J lost 5 bases. The CDR3, as DNA: TGCGCCAGCAGCCCACCGGGACAGCGGAGAGGAACTGAAGCTTTCTTT. It specifies CASSPPGQRRGTEAFF.

This rearrangement joins TRBV29-1 to TRBJ2-3; the D gene is possibly TRBD1 (6 bases). Per the germline V gene, CDR1 is SQVTM and CDR2 is ANQGSEA. The ends were cut back, 3 bases at V and 1 base at J, with 8 bases in the middle. This CDR3 is 13 amino acids long. The CDR3 sequence is CSVEAGGTDTQYF. The CDR3 DNA reads TGCAGCGTTGAGGCAGGGGGCACAGATACGCAGTATTTT.

The CDR3 spells CATSSLGTGEEKLFF. The CDR3 DNA reads TGTGCCACCAGCTCCTTGGGGACAGGGGAAGAAAAACTGTTTTTT. J is TRBJ1-4 and V is TRBV15, with TRBD1 matching over 10 bases. The V and J ends lost 5 bases and 8 bases, in that order; junction bases with no gene match: 8. CDR1 and CDR2 from the germline V gene are LNHNV and YYDKDF (reference sequence). The CDR3 runs to 15 residues.

This chain uses TRBV5-1 with TRBJ2-3; 9 bases are shared with TRBD2. In germline, CDR1 is SGHRS, CDR2 YFSETQ. The CDR3 consists of 15 residues. The junction had 11 bases not matched to a gene; V was cut back by 6 bases and J by 6 bases. The CDR3 bases are TGCGCCAGCACCGGAGGTGGAAGCGGGGGGGATACGCAGTATTTT. Translation: CASTGGGSGGDTQYF.

The chain uses TRBV6-6 and TRBJ1-1, with 8 bases fitting TRBD1. CDR3 size: 14 residues. V lost 2 bases to trimming and J lost 10 bases; unmatched junction nucleotides: 9. Germline CDR1 is MNHNY and CDR2 is SVGAGI (reference sequence). The CDR3 region is CASSYAGGGFGAFF. For the CDR3, the DNA is TGTGCCAGCAGTTACGCAGGGGGCGGATTTGGAGCTTTCTTT.

This clone has more than one count but fewer than ten. This chain joins TRBV10-3 and TRBJ2-5, with 8 bases aligning to TRBD2. CDR1 is ENHRY, CDR2 SYGVKD, per germline. The CDR3 sequence is 12 residues long. J lost 5 bases, V lost 5 bases, and 1 base had no gene match. CDR3 DNA: TGTGCCATCAGTCCGGGGGGGGAGACCCAGTACTTC. Encoded protein: CAISPGGETQYF.

This clone was observed once. The genes are TRBV5-1 and TRBJ1-1; no firm D call. Between the trimmed V and J ends, which lost 0 bases and 10 bases, there was a span of 10 bases. This CDR3 has 12 amino acids. Per germline, CDR1 SGHRS and CDR2 YFSETQ. The CDR3 nucleotides are TGCGCCAGCAGCTTGGGGTCAGGTTCAGCTTTCTTT. Translating it yields CASSLGSGSAFF. The entire variable domain, with the rest obtained from reference TRBV5-1 and TRBJ1-1, is as follows: KAGVTQTPRYLIKTRGQQVTLSCSPISGHRSVSWYQQTPGQGLQFLFEYFSETQRNKGNFPGRFSGRQFSNSRSEMNVSTLELGDSALYLCASSLGSGSAFFGQGTRLTVV.

The CDR3 here is CASSYTGFTNEKLFF. In nucleotides, the CDR3 is TGTGCCAGCAGCTACACAGGGTTCACTAATGAAAAACTGTTTTTT. The chain uses TRBV6-6 and TRBJ1-4; TRBD1 is a possible D gene (6 bases). In germline, CDR1 is MNHNY, CDR2 SVGAGI (reference sequence). The CDR3 is 15 residues long. The V gene lost 6 bases and the J gene lost 2 bases, with 13 bases spanning the gap.

This chain uses TRBV10-3 with TRBJ1-6, with TRBD1 as a possible D gene (5 bases). The length of the CDR3 is 17 residues. The germline CDR1 and CDR2 sequences are ENHRY and SYGVKD. Trimming cost V 4 bases and J 7 bases, with 20 bases left between them. The CDR3 DNA follows: TGTGCCATCAGTGGGACTCTTGGAGGGGAAGCGAATTCACCCCTCCACTTT. As protein: CAISGTLGGEANSPLHF.

A remark on this clone: Other DNA sequences in the sample encode the same CDR3. The CDR3 loop reads CASSQDRGTGNTIYF. In nucleotides, the CDR3 is TGTGCCAGCAGCCAGGACAGGGGGACTGGAAACACCATATATTTT. The gene calls are TRBV4-2 and TRBJ1-3; TRBD1 matches 10 bases. The V segment lost 3 bases and the J segment 2 bases; nucleotides outside the gene matches: 1. This CDR3 has 15 residues. Germline V gene sequence: CDR1 LGHNA, CDR2 YNFKEQ.

The V call is TRBV30, the J call TRBJ1-1; unclear D gene. The CDR3 is made up of 13 amino acids. V lost 0 bases, J lost 0 bases, and 5 bases lay in between. Looked up from germline, CDR1 is GTSNPN and CDR2 is SVGIG (reference sequence). Written as DNA, the CDR3 is TGTGCCTGGAGTGTACAGATGAACACTGAAGCTTTCTTT. This translates into CAWSVQMNTEAFF.

The chain employs TRBV15 and TRBJ2-7, with 9 bases matching TRBD1. CDR3 length: 14 residues. Germline CDR1 LNHNV, CDR2 YYDKDF (reference sequence). Trimming removed 5 bases from V and 2 bases from J; junction bases left unmatched: 4. The CDR3: CATSLGQGPYEQYF. CDR3 coding DNA: TGTGCCACCAGCCTGGGACAGGGACCCTACGAGCAGTACTTC.

The genes are TRBV15 and TRBJ2-7, with a tentative D call TRBD1 (6 bases). CDR1 and CDR2 (germline): LNHNV, YYDKDF (reference sequence). CDR3 length: 13 residues. V lost 0 bases to trimming and J lost 7 bases, with 10 bases between them. CDR3 DNA: TGTGCCACCAGCAGAGATGAAAGGGGGGAGCAGTACTTC. Protein sequence: CATSRDERGEQYF.

This clone has just a few counts. CDR3 sequence reads: CASSPGPAGFGNSPLHF. DNA of the CDR3: TGTGCCAGCTCACCAGGCCCGGCGGGGTTTGGAAATTCACCCCTCCACTTT. The chain combines TRBV18 with TRBJ1-6; D is unresolved. Germline V gene data show CDR1 as KGHSH and CDR2 as LQKENI. The CDR3 consists of 17 residues. V lost 2 bases and J 7 bases, leaving 18 bases between the germline ends.